The 20 T cell receptor beta chains given below trace back to one sample, sequenced in a study of early T cells in non-severe SARS-CoV-2 infection. TCRdb independently ran MiXCR on the 5' RACE reads; one entry per CDR3 protein. This repertoire shows 30,000 to 35,000 distinct CDR3 sequences, 4.6% found once; its top ten account for roughly 12%. Sequencing used whole blood. These TCRs come from an adult who was a healthcare worker with PCR-confirmed SARS-CoV-2 infection or an uninfected control (not recorded which).

This clonotype was seen repeatedly, ten times or more. The CDR3 DNA reads as TGTGCCAGCGTTGGACAGGGCACAGATACGCAGTATTTT. It specifies CASVGQGTDTQYF. This chain uses TRBV18 with TRBJ2-3; the match to TRBD1 covers 7 bases. From germline, CDR1 is KGHSH and CDR2 LQKENI. Unmatched junction bases numbered 3, after V lost 8 bases and J lost 1 base. The CDR3 has 13 amino acids.

There are a few counts of this clonotype. The chain uses TRBV20-1 and TRBJ2-7, with 9 nucleotides matching TRBD1. Unmatched junction bases numbered 5, after V lost 6 bases and J lost 2 bases. The CDR3 length is 13 residues. The V gene's germline CDR1 is DFQATT and CDR2 SNEGSKA (reference sequence). CDR3 amino acids: CSARDRATYEQYF. Here the CDR3 DNA reads TGCAGTGCCCGGGACAGGGCAACCTACGAGCAGTACTTC.

This clonotype was detected many times. This rearrangement joins TRBV12-3 or TRBV12-4 to TRBJ2-1; 8 bases line up with TRBD2. V lost 7 bases, J lost 4 bases, and 6 bases stayed unmatched. The CDR3 spans 14 residues. CDR3 nucleotides: TGTGCCAGCATTCTAGCGGGTGCTTACAATGAGCAGTTCTTC. It specifies CASILAGAYNEQFF.

This clonotype was recorded at least ten times. The chain is built from TRBV20-1 and TRBJ2-1, with 7 bases identical to TRBD2. Germline CDR1 is DFQATT and CDR2 is SNEGSKA (reference sequence). V lost 0 bases and J lost 5; bases outside the gene matches: 13. The CDR3 is 17 amino acids. CDR3 residues: CSARDPHGGRVDNEQFF. The CDR3 bases are TGCAGTGCTAGAGACCCCCACGGCGGGAGAGTCGACAATGAGCAGTTCTTC.

The table lists this clonotype with many counts. The V and J genes are TRBV6-1 and TRBJ2-2; D may match TRBD1 or TRBD2 (5 bases each). CDR1 is MNHNS and CDR2 is SASEGT in the germline V gene. This CDR3 has 16 residues. Trimming took 2 bases from V and 5 from J, leaving 15 bases between them. The CDR3 is CASSENRGAKTGELFF. The CDR3 DNA reads TGTGCCAGCAGTGAAAATCGAGGGGCCAAGACCGGGGAGCTGTTTTTT.

This clonotype was seen only a few times. The rearrangement joins TRBV5-1 to TRBJ2-5, with 9 bases identical to TRBD2. The J segment lost 5 bases and the V segment lost 1 base, leaving 9 bases of the junction unmatched. The CDR3 has 16 residues. From germline, CDR1 is SGHRS and CDR2 YFSETQ. The CDR3 DNA follows: TGCGCCAGCAGCTTGAGCCTGGTAGCGGGAGTGGAGACCCAGTACTTC. Encoded protein: CASSLSLVAGVETQYF.

This clonotype was found a few times. The rearrangement uses TRBV7-9 and TRBJ2-3; 8 nucleotides align to TRBD1. The CDR3 consists of 15 residues. The V gene end was trimmed by 5 bases and the J gene end by 2 bases; junction bases not matched to a gene: 6. The V gene's germline CDR1 is SEHNR and CDR2 FQNEAQ (reference sequence). This CDR3 reads CASSRGQESTDTQYF. CDR3 sequence (DNA): TGTGCCAGCAGCCGGGGACAGGAGTCCACAGATACGCAGTATTTT.

At least ten counts were recorded for this clonotype. The V call is TRBV11-2, the J call TRBJ2-1; possibly TRBD1 or TRBD2 for D (5 bases each). The CDR3 loop spans 18 amino acids. Germline CDR1 is SGHAT and CDR2 is FQNNGV. The V and J ends lost 0 bases and 2 bases respectively, with 17 bases between them. The CDR3 spells CASSLDYGRGPPYNEQFF. CDR3 nucleotide sequence: TGTGCCAGCAGCTTAGATTATGGTAGGGGACCCCCCTACAATGAGCAGTTCTTC.

This clonotype was counted only a few times. The chain combines TRBV12-3 or TRBV12-4 with TRBJ1-1, with TRBD1 matching 9 bases. Losses at the gene ends were 6 bases for V and 5 bases for J; bases not matched to a gene: 10. The CDR3 spans 15 residues. CDR3 sequence (DNA): TGTGCCAGCAGCCGCCCGGGACAGGGTTTGACTGAAGCTTTCTTT. Its translation: CASSRPGQGLTEAFF.

CDR3 sequence: CASSSPGTKETQYF. The DNA of the CDR3 is TGCGCCAGCAGCTCTCCCGGGACGAAAGAGACCCAGTACTTC. This chain uses TRBV5-1 with TRBJ2-5; D might be TRBD1 or TRBD2, each matching 5 bases. The CDR3 is 14 residues long. The germline CDR1 and CDR2 sequences are SGHRS and YFSETQ. V gave up 3 bases and J gave up 3 bases, with 12 bases separating them.

At least ten counts were recorded for this clonotype. V gene TRBV5-6 combines with J gene TRBJ1-6; D might be TRBD1 (5 bases). Germline V gene sequence: CDR1 SGHDT, CDR2 YYEEEE. Trimming removed 1 base from V and 9 bases from J, with 11 bases in between. The CDR3 covers 14 residues. CDR3 bases: TGTGCCAGCAGCTTGAGGGACCTTCCTTCACCCCTCCACTTT. Translated: CASSLRDLPSPLHF.

This clonotype has just a few counts. V gene TRBV28 combines with J gene TRBJ1-4, with 8 nucleotides matching TRBD1. Germline V gene data show CDR1 as MDHEN and CDR2 as SYDVKM. The V and J ends lost 3 bases and 8 bases, in that order; junction bases with no gene match: 8. The length of the CDR3 is 15 residues. DNA for the CDR3: TGTGCCAGCAGTTTTCCTGGACAGGGAGGAGAAAAACTGTTTTTT. It yields the protein CASSFPGQGGEKLFF.

This clonotype was counted at least ten times. The CDR3 DNA reads TGTGCCAGCAGTGTCCAGATAATGAACACCGGGGAGCTGTTTTTT. This sequence encodes CASSVQIMNTGELFF. V and J are TRBV2 and TRBJ2-2; D is unresolved. Trimming shortened V by 4 bases and J by 1 base, and 10 bases separated the two germline ends. This CDR3 is built from 15 residues. Germline CDR1 reads SNHLY; CDR2 reads FYNNEI.

This clonotype appeared many times. The chain has TRBV5-1 and TRBJ2-7; 8 bases are shared with TRBD1. Germline CDR1 and CDR2: SGHRS and YFSETQ. J lost 2 bases, V lost 0 bases, and 7 bases had no gene match. This CDR3 spans 16 amino acids. In nucleotides, the CDR3 is TGCGCCAGCAGCTTGGCCTTGACAGGGGTAACCTACGAGCAGTACTTC. Encoded protein: CASSLALTGVTYEQYF.

This clonotype was seen many times. This rearrangement joins TRBV5-6 to TRBJ2-5, with 8 bases aligning to TRBD2. V was clipped by 0 bases and J by 2 bases; unmatched bases: 12. CDR1 is SGHDT and CDR2 is YYEEEE in the germline V gene. The CDR3 loop spans 18 amino acids. Here the CDR3 reads CASSLVATSASLQETQYF. In DNA form, the CDR3 reads TGTGCCAGCAGCTTGGTTGCGACTAGCGCCTCACTTCAAGAGACCCAGTACTTC.

This clonotype was picked up many times. The J gene is TRBJ2-6, the V gene TRBV12-3 or TRBV12-4; D possibly corresponds to TRBD1 (6 bases). Trimming took 4 bases from V and 5 from J, leaving 15 bases between them. The CDR3 has 16 residues. CDR3 nucleotide sequence: TGTGCCAGCAGTTCGGGACACCCCCTGAGGGCCAACGTCCTGACTTTC. This encodes CASSSGHPLRANVLTF.

This clonotype was found many times. This sequence joins TRBV6-5 and TRBJ2-5; a possible D gene is TRBD2 (6 bases). Deletions cut 0 bases from V and 0 bases from J, with 8 bases between. The CDR3 is made up of 15 amino acids. The germline V gene encodes CDR1 MNHEY and CDR2 SVGAGI. As DNA, the CDR3 is TGTGCCAGCAGTTACTCAACTAGCCACCAAGAGACCCAGTACTTC. This gives the protein CASSYSTSHQETQYF.

This clonotype was detected only a few times. The chain couples TRBV5-6 to TRBJ2-1; no definite D call. Germline-derived CDR1 and CDR2 are SGHDT and YYEEEE. There are 14 residues in the CDR3. With 0 bases removed from V and 5 bases from J, the gap between germline ends came to 9 bases. The CDR3 region has the DNA TGTGCCAGCAGCTTGGTTCCGAACGACAATGAGCAGTTCTTC. Its protein product is CASSLVPNDNEQFF.

This clonotype occurred a few times. The rearrangement links TRBV18 to TRBJ2-7; TRBD1 matches 7 bases. This CDR3 has 18 residues. The germline V gene encodes CDR1 KGHSH and CDR2 LQKENI. Germline trimming cut 8 bases from V and 3 bases from J; bases unmatched to any gene: 22. The CDR3, as DNA: TGTGCCAGCACGATAAACTCCGGGACAGTCCCCAACCTCTACGAGCAGTACTTC. The encoded protein is CASTINSGTVPNLYEQYF.

This clonotype was recorded at least ten times. The rearrangement uses TRBV11-2 and TRBJ2-3; D may match TRBD1 or TRBD2 (5 bases each). The ends were cut back, 5 bases at V and 4 bases at J, with 19 bases in the middle. This CDR3 spans 16 amino acids. Per the germline V gene, CDR1 is SGHAT and CDR2 is FQNNGV. The CDR3 spells CASSQTPGTGADTQYF. The CDR3 region has the DNA TGTGCCAGCAGCCAAACTCCCGGGACCGGGGCAGATACGCAGTATTTT.